This TCR beta chain appears in the sequencing data of a study of OX40 agonist ivuxolimab in advanced cancers. Study at large: People in dose escalation had one of these cancers: hepatocellular carcinoma, melanoma, renal cell or head and neck cancer.

Findings and caveats of the study: Expanded peripheral T cells had an undetermined antigen specificity.

V shed 4 bases, J shed 5 bases, and the junction held 15 bases outside the gene matches. This CDR3 is 16 amino acids long. The germline CDR1 and CDR2 sequences are SGHNT and YYREEE (reference sequence). On this clone itself: Its antigen is not known.

Profiled with immunoSEQ multiplex PCR; TCRdb holds only in-frame clones, not every one. This sample has approximately 98,000 clones, with approximately 90% found just once. The sequencing here drew on CD4+ or CD8+ T cells sorted from blood, taken in a trial of the OX40 agonist ivuxolimab. The rearrangement links TRBV5-4 to TRBJ2-7, with 7 bases aligning to TRBD1. The clonotype comes from an adult with an advanced solid tumor such as melanoma, head and neck, liver or kidney cancer. DNA for the CDR3: TGTGCCAGCAGCCCCGGTTTGGGGACAGCAACTAACGAGCAGTACTTC. Protein product: CASSPGLGTATNEQYF.